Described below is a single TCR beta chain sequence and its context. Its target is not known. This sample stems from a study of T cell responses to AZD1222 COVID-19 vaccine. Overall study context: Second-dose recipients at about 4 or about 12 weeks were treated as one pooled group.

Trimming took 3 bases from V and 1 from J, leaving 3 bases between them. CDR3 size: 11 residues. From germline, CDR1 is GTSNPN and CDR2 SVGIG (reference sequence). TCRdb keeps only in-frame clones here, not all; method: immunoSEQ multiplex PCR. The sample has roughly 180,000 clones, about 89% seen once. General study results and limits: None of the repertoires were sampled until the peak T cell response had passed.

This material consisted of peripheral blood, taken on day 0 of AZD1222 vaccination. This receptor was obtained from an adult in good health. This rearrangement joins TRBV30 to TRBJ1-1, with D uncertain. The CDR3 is CAWRGNTEAFF. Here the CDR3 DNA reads TGTGCCTGGAGGGGGAACACTGAAGCTTTCTTT.